Below, 3 T cell receptor beta chains from the same sample are listed, as sequenced in a study of blood T cell repertoires in COVID-19. TCRdb's table, derived via immunoSEQ multiplex PCR, lists solely in-frame clones and lacks some. Altogether approximately 110,000 clones are present, about 75% being singletons, with the ten largest covering roughly a fifth. Sequences were obtained from peripheral blood. These TCRs come from a woman in her 70s with acute or convalescent COVID-19.

The rearrangement uses TRBV6-1 and TRBJ1-2, with D possibly being TRBD1 (6 bases). The CDR3 length is 12 residues. Germline CDR1 MNHNS, CDR2 SASEGT. The CDR3 nucleotides read TGTGCAAACAGGGAAGGCGACTATGGCTACACCTTC. Its translation: CANREGDYGYTF.

The rearrangement links TRBV5-1 to TRBJ1-6, with 7 bases that match TRBD1. Trimming took 4 bases from V and 5 from J; bases not matched to a gene: 6. The CDR3 runs 15 residues. Germline CDR1 reads SGHRS; CDR2 reads YFSETQ. CDR3 sequence: CASSVTGFNNSPLHF. DNA for the CDR3: TGCGCCAGCAGCGTGACAGGGTTTAATAATTCACCCCTCCACTTT.

This clone was observed a single time. This chain joins TRBV5-6 and TRBJ2-5; 10 bases match TRBD1. This CDR3 comprises 14 residues. Germline V gene lookup returns CDR1 SGHDT and CDR2 YYEEEE. J gave up 6 bases and V 5 bases, and 7 bases lay outside the gene matches. In DNA, the CDR3 is TGTGCCAGCAGTGCGGGACAGGGGAGGCAGACCCAGTACTTC. This encodes CASSAGQGRQTQYF.